This TCR beta chain appears in the sequencing data of a study of CD8 T cells in Susac syndrome. An amount of RNA that ranged from roughly 0.45 to 1 ug was reverse transcribed with random hexamers. TCRdb re-called the immunoSEQ multiplex PCR reads through MiXCR, storing one row per CDR3 protein. The sample yields roughly 130,000 distinct CDR3 sequences, 95% to 96% seen once. This receptor was taken from a human donor with Susac syndrome. The sequenced sample consisted of CD4+ T cells from PBMCs.

CDR3 coding DNA: TGTGCCAGCAGCTTTCGGGACAGGGAAAGCGAAGCTTTCTTT. Translating gives CASSFRDRESEAFF. V gene TRBV3-1 combines with J gene TRBJ1-1, with 9 bases fitting TRBD1. CDR3 length equals 14 residues. J was trimmed by 8 bases and V by 5 bases; bases with no gene match: 9. Germline values: CDR1 LGHDT, CDR2 YNNKEL (reference sequence).